The 26 T cell receptor beta chains in this list originate from one sample, sequenced in a study of blood T cell repertoires in COVID-19. Generated by immunoSEQ multiplex PCR, the TCRdb table keeps only in-frame clones and is missing some. Of 270,000 or so clones in the sample, 82% were seen once. What was sequenced was peripheral blood. The receptor source for this set is a woman under 30 with acute or convalescent COVID-19.

J is TRBJ1-1 and V is TRBV30, with D unclear. V lost 5 bases to trimming and J lost 0 bases, with 10 bases between them. Germline V CDR1 and CDR2: GTSNPN, SVGIG (reference sequence). CDR3 length: 13 residues. CDR3 residues: CAWFAKMNTEAFF. CDR3 sequence (DNA): TGTGCCTGGTTTGCTAAGATGAACACTGAAGCTTTCTTT.

This clone was detected a few times. V usage is TRBV9 and J usage is TRBJ1-3; TRBD1 matches at 12 bases. J gave up 2 bases and V 2 bases, and 14 bases lay outside the gene matches. This CDR3 contains 20 residues. The germline gives CDR1 SGDLS, CDR2 YYNGEE. The CDR3 DNA sequence: TGTGCCAGCAGCGTCGGGACAGGGGGCCTAAAATTGGCTGCTGGAAACACCATATATTTT. It translates to CASSVGTGGLKLAAGNTIYF.

This chain uses TRBV11-2 with TRBJ2-2; 12 nucleotides line up with TRBD2. V dropped 5 bases and J dropped 5; count of bases not matched to a gene: 6. The CDR3 consists of 16 residues. CDR1 SGHAT and CDR2 FQNNGV come from the germline V gene. CDR3 in amino acids: CASSTTSGSGTGELFF. The DNA for the CDR3 is TGTGCCAGCAGCACGACTAGCGGGAGTGGGACCGGGGAGCTGTTTTTT.

The CDR3 DNA follows: TGTGCCAGCAGCTTGGACAGCAGGCCCCAGTACTTC. Translation: CASSLDSRPQYF. The chain couples TRBV5-4 to TRBJ2-5, with D hard to call. This CDR3 has 12 residues. Germline lookup yields CDR1 SGHNT and CDR2 YYREEE (reference sequence). V lost 0 bases to trimming and J lost 9 bases, with 9 bases between them.

The genes are TRBV6-5 and TRBJ2-2; D is perhaps TRBD2 (5 bases). V shed 0 bases and J shed 1 base, with 9 bases lying between them. Germline assignment: CDR1 MNHEY and CDR2 SVGAGI. This CDR3 is built from 16 residues. CDR3 coding DNA: TGTGCCAGCAGTTACTCATGGACTCAGAACACCGGGGAGCTGTTTTTT. This gives the protein CASSYSWTQNTGELFF.

There are many counts of this clone. V is TRBV7-3 and J is TRBJ1-2; D not certain. There are 15 residues in the CDR3. The ends were cut back, 5 bases at V and 4 bases at J, with 17 bases in the middle. Germline-derived CDR1 and CDR2 are SGHTA and FQGTGA. The CDR3 coding sequence is TGTGCCAGCAGCCAAGATAGCAGTACTTTCTATGGCTACACCTTC. Protein: CASSQDSSTFYGYTF.

The chain has TRBV6-5 and TRBJ2-7; possibly TRBD2 for D (6 bases). The CDR3 loop spans 14 amino acids. Germline V gives CDR1 MNHEY, CDR2 SVGAGI. V lost 3 bases and J 0 bases, leaving 9 bases between the germline ends. The CDR3 DNA follows: TGTGCCAGCAGTTATTCGGGAGACTCCTACGAGCAGTACTTC. It is translated as CASSYSGDSYEQYF.

This clone appeared once. The chain links TRBV18 to TRBJ2-3; 9 bases map to TRBD2. This CDR3 contains 17 residues. Germline assignment: CDR1 KGHSH and CDR2 LQKENI. The junction had 11 bases not matched to a gene; V was cut back by 4 bases and J by 3 bases. The CDR3 spells CASSQVIAGVGTDTQYF. The CDR3 DNA is TGTGCCAGCTCACAAGTCATAGCGGGAGTCGGTACAGATACGCAGTATTTT.

In this sample, this clone turned up a few times. This chain joins TRBV20-1 and TRBJ2-7; the D gene is possibly TRBD2 (5 bases). CDR3 size: 13 residues. The V and J ends lost 3 bases and 7 bases respectively, with 16 bases between them. CDR1 is DFQATT and CDR2 is SNEGSKA in the germline V gene (reference sequence). CDR3 bases: TGCAGTGCTAGTGGCGGGCCCCTCGGGGAGCAGTACTTC. The encoded protein is CSASGGPLGEQYF.

The chain's CDR3 is CASSQAASGISDTQYF. The DNA of the CDR3 is TGCGCCAGCAGCCAAGCCGCTAGCGGGATCTCAGATACGCAGTATTTT. This chain links TRBV4-1 with TRBJ2-3, with 9 positions matching TRBD2. The CDR3 spans 16 residues. The junction had 6 bases not matched to a gene; V was cut back by 1 base and J by 4 bases. From germline, CDR1 is MGHRA and CDR2 YSYEKL.

The chain uses TRBV18 and TRBJ2-2, with D maybe TRBD1 (7 bases). Germline V gene data show CDR1 as KGHSH and CDR2 as LQKENI. The V end lost 5 bases, the J end lost 5 bases, and 12 bases lay between the germline ends. The CDR3 runs to 14 residues. The CDR3 bases are TGTGCCAGCTCAGCGGGACAGTATACCGGGGAGCTGTTTTTT. Its protein is CASSAGQYTGELFF.

The chain joins TRBV12-3 or TRBV12-4 to TRBJ1-3; no reliable D call. The ends were cut back, 4 bases at V and 3 bases at J, with 4 bases in the middle. This CDR3 contains 12 residues. CDR3 region: CASSSVGNTIYF. The CDR3 bases are TGTGCCAGCAGTTCAGTTGGAAACACCATATATTTT.

In nucleotides, the CDR3 is TGCGCCAGCAGCTTCGGGGTAGCGGGAGACACCGGGGAGCTGTTTTTT. This sequence encodes CASSFGVAGDTGELFF. V is TRBV5-1 and J is TRBJ2-2; 9 positions match TRBD2. Germline lookup yields CDR1 SGHRS and CDR2 YFSETQ. This CDR3 is 16 amino acids long. The V gene end was trimmed by 2 bases and the J gene end by 3 bases; junction bases not matched to a gene: 5.

This chain joins TRBV7-6 and TRBJ2-7; a weak D match, TRBD1 (5 bases). CDR1 is SGHVS, CDR2 FNYEAQ, per germline. Trimming left V 0 bases short and J 2 bases short, with 14 bases between. CDR3 length equals 16 residues. The chain's CDR3 is CASSLADSPHPYEQYF. The CDR3 nucleotides read TGTGCCAGCAGCTTAGCCGACAGTCCTCACCCCTACGAGCAGTACTTC.

The chain combines TRBV28 with TRBJ1-2, with D hard to call. Trimming removed 5 bases from V and 1 base from J, with 14 bases in between. The CDR3 is 15 amino acids. Germline V gene data show CDR1 as MDHEN and CDR2 as SYDVKM. CDR3 residues: CASSKSRLVNYGYTF. CDR3 bases: TGTGCCAGCAGTAAATCCCGACTGGTTAACTATGGCTACACCTTC.

The gene calls are TRBV15 and TRBJ2-7; 10 bases are a match to TRBD1. Germline V gene data show CDR1 as LNHNV and CDR2 as YYDKDF (reference sequence). This CDR3 spans 17 amino acids. V gave up 0 bases and J gave up 3 bases; unmatched junction bases: 8. In nucleotides, the CDR3 is TGTGCCACCAGCAGAGATCCTCCGGGACAGGGGAACTACGAGCAGTACTTC. It encodes CATSRDPPGQGNYEQYF.

The V call is TRBV28, the J call TRBJ2-5; D ambiguous. V was shortened by 4 bases and J by 7 bases, with 4 bases between the two germline ends. The germline gives CDR1 MDHEN, CDR2 SYDVKM. The CDR3 is 10 amino acids. This CDR3 reads CASSSVTQYF. For the CDR3, the DNA is TGTGCCAGCAGTTCGGTGACCCAGTACTTC. The full variable domain, completed using reference TRBV28 and TRBJ2-5, is DVKVTQSSRYLVKRTGEKVFLECVQDMDHENMFWYRQDPGLGLRLIYFSYDVKMKEKGDIPEGYSVSREKKERFSLILESASTNQTSMYLCASSSVTQYFGPGTRLLVL.

V usage is TRBV6-2 or TRBV6-3 and J usage is TRBJ1-1; D is perhaps TRBD1 (6 bases). V was trimmed by 2 bases and J by 5 bases, leaving 18 bases between them. The CDR3 runs 16 residues. From germline, CDR1 is MNHEY and CDR2 SVGEGT. CDR3 sequence: CASSYGGRGSKTEAFF. CDR3 bases: TGTGCCAGCAGTTACGGGGGTAGGGGGTCTAAGACTGAAGCTTTCTTT.

The gene calls are TRBV14 and TRBJ2-5; 7 bases fit TRBD2. Germline assignment: CDR1 SGHDN and CDR2 FVKESK. The V gene end was trimmed by 4 bases and the J gene end by 5 bases; junction bases not matched to a gene: 13. The CDR3 spans 16 residues. The CDR3 DNA sequence: TGTGCCAGCAGCCGACAACCTAGACTAGCCCGGGAGACCCAGTACTTC. Translation gives CASSRQPRLARETQYF. Full variable domain (outside the CDR3, taken from reference TRBV14 and TRBJ2-5): EAGVTQFPSHSVIEKGQTVTLRCDPISGHDNLYWYRRVMGKEIKFLLHFVKESKQDESGMPNNRFLAERTGGTYSTLKVQPAELEDSGVYFCASSRQPRLARETQYFGPGTRLLVL.

The CDR3 region is CATSRKGLSQLAYTQYF. The CDR3 region has the DNA TGTGCCACCAGCAGAAAGGGACTGAGCCAGCTGGCTTATACGCAGTATTTT. The rearrangement links TRBV15 to TRBJ2-3, with TRBD2 as a possible D gene (6 bases). Germline CDR1 reads LNHNV; CDR2 reads YYDKDF (reference sequence). The CDR3 spans 17 residues. Trimming removed 2 bases from V and 7 bases from J, with 22 bases in between.

The chain combines TRBV29-1 with TRBJ2-7, with D possibly being TRBD1 (6 bases). This CDR3 is built from 12 residues. Germline CDR1 is SQVTM and CDR2 is ANQGSEA. V lost 7 bases, J lost 3 bases, and 13 bases lay in between. CDR3 DNA sequence: TGCAGCGCCGGGGACAACAGCTACGAGCAGTACTTC. It encodes CSAGDNSYEQYF.

The J gene is TRBJ2-3, the V gene TRBV11-1; 9 bases line up with TRBD2. The CDR3 covers 15 residues. V lost 2 bases and J lost 6; bases outside the gene matches: 6. CDR1 and CDR2 from the germline V gene are SGHAT and FQDESV (reference sequence). The CDR3 protein is CASSLTLAGLDTQYF. CDR3 nucleotides: TGTGCCAGCAGCTTAACGCTAGCGGGATTGGATACGCAGTATTTT.

The V and J genes are TRBV6-5 and TRBJ2-7; D gene uncertain. Germline CDR1 and CDR2: MNHEY and SVGAGI. The CDR3 has 15 amino acids. Trimming removed 6 bases at V and 2 bases at J, with 17 bases between. The CDR3 bases are TGTGCCAGCAGAGTAGCCCTTCTGGGTCCCTACGAGCAGTACTTC. Protein product: CASRVALLGPYEQYF.

This clone was counted a single time. The genes are TRBV20-1 and TRBJ1-1; 7 bases fit TRBD1. CDR3 length: 11 amino acids. J was trimmed by 9 bases and V by 3 bases; bases with no gene match: 4. Germline assignment: CDR1 DFQATT and CDR2 SNEGSKA (reference sequence). The CDR3 DNA reads TGCAGTGCTAGGGGGGGACAGAAAGCTTTCTTT. Its translation is CSARGGQKAFF.

The chain employs TRBV4-2 and TRBJ2-3; 8 bases are a match to TRBD2. Germline assignment: CDR1 LGHNA and CDR2 YNFKEQ. J gave up 4 bases and V 3 bases, and 21 bases lay outside the gene matches. This CDR3 contains 20 residues. The DNA of the CDR3 is TGTGCCAGCAGCCAGAGGGGCACTAGTCGGGAGGGAACCAGCCCAGATACGCAGTATTTT. It encodes CASSQRGTSREGTSPDTQYF.

The genes are TRBV7-2 and TRBJ2-5; 8 bases align to TRBD2. Germline V gene sequence: CDR1 SGHTA, CDR2 FQGNSA. Trimming removed 1 base from V and 4 bases from J; junction bases left unmatched: 8. This CDR3 has 16 residues. This CDR3 is CASSLGASGRRETQYF. In DNA, the CDR3 is TGTGCCAGCAGCTTAGGAGCTAGCGGGCGGAGAGAGACCCAGTACTTC.